Shown below are 30 T cell receptor beta chains from a single sample sequenced in a study of spatial heterogeneity in lung cancer. Time point denoted: sample taken at primary tumor resection. MiXCR was run by TCRdb on the 5' RACE reads, yielding one entry per CDR3 protein. The data hold 39,000 or so distinct CDR3 sequences, with around 7% observed a single time. The material was PBMCs, obtained at surgery. The receptors originated from a male donor with early-stage non-small cell lung cancer.

V and J are TRBV11-2 and TRBJ2-3; no definite D call. The CDR3 is 15 amino acids. V was cut by 1 base and J by 0 bases, with 8 bases left in between. Germline CDR1 SGHAT, CDR2 FQNNGV. The CDR3 protein is CASSLGPISTDTQYF. The CDR3 bases are TGTGCCAGCAGCTTAGGTCCGATTAGCACAGATACGCAGTATTTT.

This clonotype was counted ten times or more. This chain links TRBV6-5 with TRBJ1-2, with D uncertain. Trimming shortened V by 5 bases and J by 7 bases, and 20 bases separated the two germline ends. This CDR3 comprises 15 residues. Germline CDR1 MNHEY, CDR2 SVGAGI. CDR3 in DNA: TGTGCCAGCAGTCAAACTCTTGAGGCGGGCGGTGGCTACACCTTC. Protein product: CASSQTLEAGGGYTF.

This clonotype was counted at least ten times. The chain employs TRBV20-1 and TRBJ2-7; weak D call: TRBD1 (6 bases). V lost 3 bases and J 0 bases, leaving 12 bases between the germline ends. The germline gives CDR1 DFQATT, CDR2 SNEGSKA (reference sequence). The CDR3 consists of 14 residues. The CDR3 nucleotides are TGCAGTGCTAGGGGTCAGGGGCACTCCTACGAGCAGTACTTC. This gives the protein CSARGQGHSYEQYF.

This clonotype was seen repeatedly, ten times or more. The CDR3 loop is CASSLTSEETQYF. In DNA, the CDR3 is TGTGCCAGCAGCTTGACTAGCGAAGAGACCCAGTACTTC. The rearrangement joins TRBV7-6 to TRBJ2-5, with 8 bases that match TRBD2. The junction had 0 bases not matched to a gene; V was cut back by 3 bases and J by 3 bases. There are 13 residues in the CDR3. Germline V lookup: CDR1 SGHVS, CDR2 FNYEAQ.

This clonotype appeared a few times. This may be a read error, as it is one base from a much larger clone. The chain joins TRBV4-3 to TRBJ2-5, with 8 positions matching TRBD2. Germline CDR1 LGHNA, CDR2 YSLEER. Germline trimming cut 1 base from V and 2 bases from J; bases unmatched to any gene: 12. CDR3 size: 18 residues. The CDR3 DNA sequence: TGCGCCAGCAGCCAAGGGTCCCGACGGGGACTAGTTCAAGAGACCCAGTACTTC. Protein product: CASSQGSRRGLVQETQYF.

This clonotype occurred many times. The V gene is TRBV3-1, the J gene TRBJ2-7, with D uncertain. Per the germline V gene, CDR1 is LGHDT and CDR2 is YNNKEL (reference sequence). Trimming left V 4 bases short and J 3 bases short, with 7 bases between. The CDR3 loop spans 12 amino acids. CDR3 sequence (DNA): TGTGCCAGCAGCCGTACGGACTACGAGCAGTACTTC. It encodes CASSRTDYEQYF.

The chain couples TRBV20-1 to TRBJ2-3; 12 nucleotides agree with TRBD2. V trimming: 6 bases; J trimming: 6 bases; junction bases outside the gene matches: 7. Looked up from germline, CDR1 is DFQATT and CDR2 is SNEGSKA (reference sequence). This CDR3 contains 14 residues. The CDR3 is CSASSSGGADTQYF. CDR3 bases: TGCAGTGCCTCCTCTAGCGGGGGGGCCGATACGCAGTATTTT.

This sequence joins TRBV6-2 or TRBV6-3 and TRBJ2-1, with 9 nucleotides matching TRBD2. The length of the CDR3 is 15 residues. The ends lost 2 bases at V and 7 bases at J; junction bases unmatched: 6. Germline loops: CDR1 MNHEY, CDR2 SVGEGT. CDR3 region: CASSYRLAGINEQFF. In DNA form, the CDR3 reads TGTGCCAGCAGTTACAGGCTAGCGGGGATTAATGAGCAGTTCTTC.

Many counts were recorded for this clonotype. V is TRBV6-2 or TRBV6-3 and J is TRBJ1-2; D is uncertain. Between the trimmed V and J ends, which lost 8 bases and 7 bases, there was a span of 17 bases. This CDR3 contains 13 residues. Germline V lookup: CDR1 MNHEY, CDR2 SVGEGT. CDR3 sequence: CASEAGSSSGYTF. CDR3 in DNA: TGTGCCAGCGAGGCAGGATCATCCAGTGGCTACACCTTC.

This clonotype was counted many times. V is TRBV7-9 and J is TRBJ2-7; a possible D gene is TRBD1 (5 bases). Germline V lookup: CDR1 SEHNR, CDR2 FQNEAQ (reference sequence). The CDR3 runs 13 residues. V shed 4 bases and J shed 5 bases, with 12 bases lying between them. CDR3 nucleotides: TGTGCCAGCAGCTCACAACAACAGGACGAGCAGTACTTC. Translating gives CASSSQQQDEQYF.

Written as DNA, the CDR3 is TGTGCCAGCAGTTTTAGAGCGGGAGACCCCACAGATACGCAGTATTTT. As protein: CASSFRAGDPTDTQYF. This chain links TRBV12-3 or TRBV12-4 with TRBJ2-3; TRBD2 matches 8 bases. The CDR3 is 16 amino acids. Unmatched junction bases numbered 7, after V lost 3 bases and J lost 2 bases.

There are many counts of this clonotype. This sequence joins TRBV7-2 and TRBJ1-5, with D hard to call. The CDR3 runs to 12 residues. V was pared by 2 bases and J by 5 bases, with 4 bases between. Germline CDR1 SGHTA, CDR2 FQGNSA. The DNA for the CDR3 is TGTGCCAGCAGCTTATGGGATCAGCCCCAGCATTTT. This codes for CASSLWDQPQHF. The full variable domain, rest sourced from reference TRBV7-2 and TRBJ1-5, is GAGVSQSPSNKVTEKGKDVELRCDPISGHTALYWYRQSLGQGLEFLIYFQGNSAPDKSGLPSDRFSAERTGGSVSTLTIQRTQQEDSAVYLCASSLWDQPQHFGDGTRLSIL.

At least ten counts were recorded for this clonotype. The DNA of the CDR3 is TGTGCCAGCAGCCCACAGGGGTGGAATACGCAGTATTTT. This translates into CASSPQGWNTQYF. V is TRBV7-8 and J is TRBJ2-3, with TRBD1 identical over 7 bases. Trimming cost V 5 bases and J 7 bases; bases outside gene matches: 6. Per germline, CDR1 SGHVS and CDR2 FQNEAQ. The CDR3 consists of 13 residues.

The sample holds many counts of this clonotype. This chain uses TRBV5-1 with TRBJ2-2, with 11 bases aligning to TRBD2. Trimming took 4 bases from V and 2 from J; bases not matched to a gene: 7. The CDR3 contains 17 residues. Germline values: CDR1 SGHRS, CDR2 YFSETQ. The CDR3 loop reads CASSPRLAGINTGELFF. The CDR3, as DNA: TGCGCCAGCAGCCCTCGACTAGCGGGAATCAACACCGGGGAGCTGTTTTTT.

This clonotype was seen ten or more times. The chain joins TRBV27 to TRBJ1-2; no firm D call. CDR1 is MNHEY, CDR2 SMNVEV, per germline (reference sequence). The CDR3 is made up of 13 amino acids. Trimming removed 2 bases at V and 7 bases at J, with 11 bases between. CDR3 sequence reads: CASSLVLGGGYTF. CDR3 DNA: TGTGCCAGCAGTTTAGTCCTGGGAGGTGGCTACACCTTC.

There are many counts of this clonotype. The chain couples TRBV11-1 to TRBJ2-7; 10 nucleotides agree with TRBD1. CDR1 and CDR2 from the germline V gene are SGHAT and FQDESV (reference sequence). The length of the CDR3 is 13 residues. J was trimmed by 4 bases and V by 5 bases; bases with no gene match: 2. The CDR3 spells CASSPGQGYEQYV. The CDR3 nucleotides read TGTGCCAGCAGCCCGGGACAGGGGTACGAGCAGTACGTC.

This clonotype showed up many times. V usage is TRBV12-3 or TRBV12-4 and J usage is TRBJ2-1; D might be TRBD2 (6 bases). Trimming took 3 bases from V and 7 from J, leaving 10 bases between them. CDR3 length equals 13 residues. CDR3 in DNA: TGTGCCAGCAGTTTGGTGGGGACTAATGAGCAGTTCTTC. Translated: CASSLVGTNEQFF.

This clonotype was seen many times. The chain links TRBV6-2 or TRBV6-3 to TRBJ2-7; TRBD2 aligns across 9 bases. The CDR3 totals 14 residues. Germline-derived CDR1 and CDR2 are MNHEY and SVGEGT. Trimming cost V 6 bases and J 1 base; bases outside gene matches: 4. CDR3 residues: CASRRLADSYEQYF. The CDR3 region has the DNA TGTGCCAGCAGGCGACTAGCGGATTCCTACGAGCAGTACTTC.

This clonotype was observed a few times. The chain couples TRBV2 to TRBJ2-4; the D gene could be TRBD1 or TRBD2 (5 bases each). V dropped 5 bases and J dropped 1 base, with 18 bases sitting between them. Germline V gives CDR1 SNHLY, CDR2 FYNNEI. The CDR3 is 17 residues long. The CDR3 sequence: CASSPGGQGWAKNIQYF. The CDR3 nucleotides are TGTGCCAGCAGTCCTGGGGGTCAGGGATGGGCCAAAAACATTCAGTACTTC. The full variable domain, completed using reference TRBV2 and TRBJ2-4, is EPEVTQTPSHQVTQMGQEVILRCVPISNHLYFYWYRQILGQKVEFLVSFYNNEISEKSEIFDDQFSVERPDGSNFTLKIRSTKLEDSAMYFCASSPGGQGWAKNIQYFGAGTRLSVL.

This clonotype was counted a few times. The V call is TRBV15, the J call TRBJ2-6, with D perhaps TRBD1 (6 bases). The CDR3 runs 16 residues. Germline V gene data show CDR1 as LNHNV and CDR2 as YYDKDF (reference sequence). V was trimmed by 2 bases and J by 2 bases, leaving 10 bases between them. The CDR3 nucleotides are TGTGCCACCAGCAGATATACAGGGACTGGGGCCAACGTCCTGACTTTC. It is translated as CATSRYTGTGANVLTF. Variable domain in full (rest from reference TRBV15 and TRBJ2-6): DAMVIQNPRYQVTQFGKPVTLSCSQTLNHNVMYWYQQKSSQAPKLLFHYYDKDFNNEADTPDNFQSRRPNTSFCFLDIRSPGLGDTAMYLCATSRYTGTGANVLTFGAGSRLTVL.

Many counts were recorded for this clonotype. The chain employs TRBV19 and TRBJ2-2, with D perhaps TRBD2 (6 bases). CDR1 LNHDA and CDR2 SQIVND come from the germline V gene (reference sequence). The CDR3 is made up of 14 amino acids. V was pared by 7 bases and J by 3 bases, with 12 bases between. The CDR3 is CASKEGWDTGELFF. The CDR3 region has the DNA TGTGCCAGTAAGGAGGGATGGGACACCGGGGAGCTGTTTTTT.

This clonotype has more than one count but fewer than ten. The chain carries TRBV6-2 or TRBV6-3 and TRBJ1-5; D unclear. This CDR3 region has 13 residues. V lost 6 bases, J lost 4 bases, and 10 bases lay in between. CDR1 and CDR2 (germline): MNHEY, SVGEGT. The CDR3 loop reads CASRLEINQPQHF. Here the CDR3 DNA reads TGTGCCAGCAGACTCGAGATTAATCAGCCCCAGCATTTT.

This clonotype was observed a few times. The rearrangement links TRBV30 to TRBJ2-1; 13 nucleotides align to TRBD2. In germline, CDR1 is GTSNPN, CDR2 SVGIG (reference sequence). The CDR3 runs 14 residues. The ends lost 5 bases at V and 6 bases at J; junction bases unmatched: 4. Written as DNA, the CDR3 is TGTGCCTGGTCGACTAGCGGGGGGATCAATGAGCAGTTCTTC. It is translated as CAWSTSGGINEQFF.

CDR3 sequence: CASSHSGKSDTQYF. The CDR3 DNA is TGTGCCAGCAGCCATAGCGGGAAGTCAGATACGCAGTATTTT. The chain couples TRBV3-1 to TRBJ2-3, with TRBD2 identical over 8 bases. The CDR3 extends over 14 amino acids. Trimming at V came to 3 bases and at J to 4 bases, leaving 3 bases not matched to a gene. CDR1 LGHDT and CDR2 YNNKEL come from the germline V gene (reference sequence).

The V call is TRBV7-9, the J call TRBJ1-4; a weak D match, TRBD1 (5 bases). Germline CDR1 is SEHNR and CDR2 is FQNEAQ (reference sequence). There are 16 residues in the CDR3. The V end was cut by 3 bases, the J end by 5 bases, with 16 bases between. For the CDR3, the DNA is TGTGCCAGCAGCTTCGAGGCGGGACCGCTAAATGAAAAACTGTTTTTT. It translates to CASSFEAGPLNEKLFF. Supplemented by reference TRBV7-9 and TRBJ1-4, the full variable domain reads DTGVSQNPRHKITKRGQNVTFRCDPISEHNRLYWYRQTLGQGPEFLTYFQNEAQLEKSRLLSDRFSAERPKGSFSTLEIQRTEQGDSAMYLCASSFEAGPLNEKLFFGSGTQLSVL.

The rearrangement joins TRBV5-5 to TRBJ2-3; TRBD1 agrees at 9 bases. The CDR3 is 16 residues long. The germline gives CDR1 SGHKS, CDR2 YYEKEE (reference sequence). V gave up 0 bases and J gave up 2 bases; unmatched junction bases: 4. The CDR3 loop reads CASSLEGQGLTDTQYF. Written as DNA, the CDR3 is TGTGCCAGCAGCTTGGAGGGACAGGGCCTCACAGATACGCAGTATTTT. Together with reference TRBV5-5 and TRBJ2-3, the CDR3 gives the full variable domain: DAGVTQSPTHLIKTRGQQVTLRCSPISGHKSVSWYQQVLGQGPQFIFQYYEKEERGRGNFPDRFSARQFPNYSSELNVNALLLGDSALYLCASSLEGQGLTDTQYFGPGTRLTVL.

J is TRBJ2-3 and V is TRBV7-8, with 8 bases aligning to TRBD2. Germline values: CDR1 SGHVS, CDR2 FQNEAQ. J lost 4 bases, V lost 6 bases, and 12 bases had no gene match. This CDR3 region has 16 residues. This CDR3 is CASSKALSGGPDTQYF. The CDR3 DNA sequence: TGTGCCAGCAGTAAGGCCCTCTCGGGAGGGCCAGATACGCAGTATTTT.

For the CDR3, the DNA is TGTGCCAGTAGTATTGCAGGGGGCCAAAACATTCAGTACTTC. Translated: CASSIAGGQNIQYF. The V and J genes are TRBV19 and TRBJ2-4; 8 positions match TRBD1. The CDR3 spans 14 residues. With V trimmed by 3 bases and J by 5 bases, 3 bases remained unmatched. CDR1 LNHDA and CDR2 SQIVND come from the germline V gene (reference sequence).

This clonotype was observed a few times. This chain joins TRBV3-1 and TRBJ1-3; maybe TRBD1 (5 bases). Germline values: CDR1 LGHDT, CDR2 YNNKEL (reference sequence). The germline V and J ends were trimmed by 2 bases and 0 bases, with 14 bases remaining between them. The length of the CDR3 is 17 residues. The CDR3 nucleotides read TGTGCCAGCAGCCAATCAATCCTCGGGGGCTCTGGAAACACCATATATTTT. Its protein product is CASSQSILGGSGNTIYF.

V and J are TRBV6-5 and TRBJ2-3; unclear D gene. The CDR3 extends over 18 amino acids. The germline V and J ends were trimmed by 2 bases and 1 base, with 19 bases remaining between them. Germline V gives CDR1 MNHEY, CDR2 SVGAGI. CDR3: CASSYRQMPTPGTDTQYF. In DNA form, the CDR3 reads TGTGCCAGCAGTTACCGCCAAATGCCGACTCCAGGCACAGATACGCAGTATTTT.